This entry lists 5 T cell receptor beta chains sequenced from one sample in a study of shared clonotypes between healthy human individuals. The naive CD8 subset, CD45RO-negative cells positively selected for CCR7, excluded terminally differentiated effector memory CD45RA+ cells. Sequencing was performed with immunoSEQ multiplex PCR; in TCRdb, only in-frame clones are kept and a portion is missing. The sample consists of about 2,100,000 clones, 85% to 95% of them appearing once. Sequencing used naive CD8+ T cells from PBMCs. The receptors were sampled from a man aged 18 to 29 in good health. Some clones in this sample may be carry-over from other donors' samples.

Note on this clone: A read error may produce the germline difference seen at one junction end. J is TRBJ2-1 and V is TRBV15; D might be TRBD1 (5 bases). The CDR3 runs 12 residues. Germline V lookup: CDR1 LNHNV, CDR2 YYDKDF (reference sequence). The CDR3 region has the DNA TGTGCCACCAGCGGCGGCGACAGCCCGGCGATCTTC. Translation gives CATSGGDSPAIF.

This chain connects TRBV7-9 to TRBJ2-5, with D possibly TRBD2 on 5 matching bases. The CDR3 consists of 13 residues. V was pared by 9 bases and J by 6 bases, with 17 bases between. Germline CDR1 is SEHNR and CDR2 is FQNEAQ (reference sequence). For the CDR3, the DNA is TGTGCCAGTATGACTACCCCGGAGCAGACCCAGTACTTC. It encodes CASMTTPEQTQYF.

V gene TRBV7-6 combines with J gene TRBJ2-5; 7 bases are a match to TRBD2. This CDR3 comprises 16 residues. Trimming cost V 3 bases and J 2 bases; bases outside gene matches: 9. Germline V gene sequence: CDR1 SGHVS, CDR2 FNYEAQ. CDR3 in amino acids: CASSFRGVQSQETQYF. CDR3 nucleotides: TGTGCCAGCAGCTTTCGGGGGGTCCAATCTCAAGAGACCCAGTACTTC.

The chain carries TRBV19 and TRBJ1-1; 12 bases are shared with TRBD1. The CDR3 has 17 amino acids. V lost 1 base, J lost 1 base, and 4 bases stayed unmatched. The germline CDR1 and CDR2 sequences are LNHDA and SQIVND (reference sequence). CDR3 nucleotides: TGTGCCAGTAGTATAGTGGGGACAGGGGGCTGGAACACTGAAGCTTTCTTT. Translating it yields CASSIVGTGGWNTEAFF.

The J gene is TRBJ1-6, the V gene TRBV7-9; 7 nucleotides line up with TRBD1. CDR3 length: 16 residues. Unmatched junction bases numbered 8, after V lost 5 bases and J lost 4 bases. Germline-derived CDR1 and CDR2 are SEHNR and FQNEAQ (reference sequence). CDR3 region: CASSPRDSGYNSPLHF. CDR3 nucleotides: TGTGCCAGCAGCCCCCGGGACAGCGGTTATAATTCACCCCTCCACTTT.